A selection of T cell receptor beta chains follows, all from one sample in a study of CD8 T cells in Susac syndrome. TCRdb re-analysed the immunoSEQ multiplex PCR reads in MiXCR, keeping a single row per CDR3 protein. This table has 330,000 or so distinct CDR3 sequences, 75% to 90% appearing once. The sequenced sample consisted of CD8+ T cells from PBMCs. The receptor source for this set is a human donor with multiple sclerosis. Each CDR3 is given with its conserved first and last residue. A D gene is named only where the DNA matches it firmly. Clone size is not always given. Where it is, it says once, few, many or a class for expanded clones.

TRBJ2-5 - TRBD1 TRBV29-1 TGCAGCGCGGACAGGGGCTACCAAGAGACCCAGTACTTC CSADRGYQETQYF
TRBJ2-3 few - TRBV7-7 TGTGCTAGCAGCTTAGGGGAGTCGAGCACAGATACGCAGTATTTT CASSLGESSTDTQYF
TRBJ1-5 - - TRBV20-1 TGCAGTGCTTCAGACTCGGACAATGCAAATCAGCCCCAGCATTTT CSASDSDNANQPQHF
TRBJ1-5 - - TRBV4-3 TGCGCCAGCAGCCAAGATCGGGACCCTAGCAATCAGCCCCAGCATTTT CASSQDRDPSNQPQHF
TRBJ2-3 - - TRBV6-5 TGTGCCAGCAGTTACTCTTCGGTTTACACAGATACGCAGTATTTT CASSYSSVYTDTQYF
TRBJ2-7 - - TRBV29-1 TGCAGCGTTGAAGACCCAGCCTACGAGCAGTACTTC CSVEDPAYEQYF
TRBJ2-7 - - TRBV4-2 TGTGCCAGCAGCCAAGTAGGGGTGGGCTACGAGCAGTACTTC CASSQVGVGYEQYF
TRBJ2-7 - TRBD1 TRBV20-1 TGCAGTGCTAAGACAGGGTTGGGCTCCTACGAGCAGTACTTC CSAKTGLGSYEQYF
TRBJ2-7 once TRBD1 TRBV29-1 TGCAGCGTTATTAGGGACAGCGGTTACGAGCAGTACTTC CSVIRDSGYEQYF
TRBJ2-2 once - TRBV30 TGTGCCTACCAGGGGTCCGCGAACACCGGGGAGCTGTTTTTT CAYQGSANTGELFF
TRBJ1-1 - TRBD1 TRBV11-2 TGTGCCAGCAGCCCCCCGGGACAGGGGCGTAAGGTAACTGAAGCTTTCTTT CASSPPGQGRKVTEAFF
TRBJ2-7 - TRBD2 TRBV20-1 TGCAGTGCTAGAGAGTGGGCTAGCGGGAGGGAGCAGTACTTC CSAREWASGREQYF
TRBJ2-1 - - TRBV28 TGTGCCACCAGTGGCGTCTACAATGAGCAGTTCTTC CATSGVYNEQFF
TRBJ2-7 - TRBD1 TRBV27 TGTGCCAGCAGTCAGGACAGGGGTTCAGTCGAGCAGTACTTC CASSQDRGSVEQYF
TRBJ1-1 - - TRBV7-9 TGTGCCAGCACCGGGGGGGCCGAAGCTTTCTTT CASTGGAEAFF
TRBJ1-4 - - TRBV3-1 TGTGCCAGCAGCCCCCCAGGGATCAGTGAAAAACTGTTTTTT CASSPPGISEKLFF
TRBJ2-1 few - TRBV7-2 TGTGCCAGCAACTCCTATTCGGGCAATGAGCAGTTCTTC CASNSYSGNEQFF
TRBJ2-7 - - TRBV27 TGTGCCAGCGGGCCCCTCGCCGAGCAGTACTTC CASGPLAEQYF
TRBJ2-7 - TRBD1 TRBV4-1 TGCGCCAGCAGCCACCAAAGGGGGACAGTCCGCGAGCAGTACTTC CASSHQRGTVREQYF
TRBJ2-5 - TRBD2 TRBV24-1 TGTGCCACCAGTGATGAGGAAGGCGGGGGGTTAAGTACCCAGTACTTC CATSDEEGGGLSTQYF
TRBJ2-1 - - TRBV7-9 TGTGCCAGCAGCTTATCCCGGGACTCGATGCGAGTAGGGGTTGAGCAGTTCTTC CASSLSRDSMRVGVEQFF
TRBJ2-2 - - TRBV25-1 TGTGCCAGCAGTAGCCAGGGGAACGGGGAGCTGTTTTTT CASSSQGNGELFF
TRBJ2-3 - TRBD2 TRBV9 TGTGCCAGCAGCGTATCCGGGACTAGCCGGGCAGATACGCAGTATTTT CASSVSGTSRADTQYF
TRBJ2-1 few TRBD2 TRBV7-2 TGTGCCAGCAGCTTAACTAGCGGGATCTACAATGAGCAGTTCTTC CASSLTSGIYNEQFF
TRBJ2-1 - - TRBV24-1 TGTGCCACAGAATTAGGACAGCACAATGAGCAGTTCTTC CATELGQHNEQFF
TRBJ1-2 - - TRBV20-1 TGCAGTGCTAGAGATGGAGGGACCGGCTATGGCTACACCTTC CSARDGGTGYGYTF